This T cell receptor beta chain was documented in a study of blood T cell repertoires in COVID-19. Background on the study: Samples taken during acute and convalescent COVID-19 were collected in the United States, Italy and Spain.

CDR3 size: 15 residues. Germline V gene lookup returns CDR1 SGHTA and CDR2 FQGNSA. V was trimmed by 5 bases and J by 2 bases, leaving 13 bases between them. TCRdb keeps only in-frame clones here, not all; method: immunoSEQ multiplex PCR. Of tens of thousands of clones in the sample, 70% to 85% were seen once. Sequenced: peripheral blood. The clonotype originates from a human donor in a cohort sampled during active COVID-19. The gene calls are TRBV7-2 and TRBJ2-4; weak D call: TRBD2 (5 bases). The CDR3 sequence: CASSPERGPKNIQYF. Here the CDR3 DNA reads TGTGCCAGCAGCCCTGAACGAGGGCCCAAAAACATTCAGTACTTC.